This T cell receptor beta chain was sequenced for a study of T cells in Graves' hyperthyroidism and ophthalmopathy. CDR1 KGHSH and CDR2 LQKENI come from the germline V gene. V dropped 4 bases and J dropped 2; count of bases not matched to a gene: 6. The CDR3 consists of 16 residues. This clonotype appeared a few times. TCR beta CDR3 region amplification was performed from RNA transcripts. Carried out on the TCR CDR3, a first-round RT-PCR used the HTBI primer set. TCRdb ran MiXCR on the multiplex PCR reads and lists one entry per CDR3 protein. The table includes 550,000 to 600,000 distinct CDR3 sequences, 13% to 15% detected once.

Sample: blood. The clonotype comes from a young woman with Graves' ophthalmopathy. This chain joins TRBV18 and TRBJ1-5; 9 nucleotides match TRBD1. This chain's CDR3 is CASSLGQGMGNQPQHF. The CDR3 region has the DNA TGTGCCAGCTCACTAGGACAGGGGATGGGCAATCAGCCCCAGCATTTT.